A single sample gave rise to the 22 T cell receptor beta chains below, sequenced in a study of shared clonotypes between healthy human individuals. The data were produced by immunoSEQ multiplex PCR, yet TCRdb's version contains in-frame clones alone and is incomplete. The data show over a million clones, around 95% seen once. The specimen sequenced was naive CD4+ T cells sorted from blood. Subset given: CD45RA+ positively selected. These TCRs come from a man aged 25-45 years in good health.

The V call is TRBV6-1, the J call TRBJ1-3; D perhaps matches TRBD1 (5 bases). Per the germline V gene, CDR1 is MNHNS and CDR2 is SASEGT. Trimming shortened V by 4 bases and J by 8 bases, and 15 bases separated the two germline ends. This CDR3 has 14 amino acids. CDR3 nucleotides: TGTGCCAGCAGTGTCCGGGACCCCAGGGACACCATATATTTT. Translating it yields CASSVRDPRDTIYF.

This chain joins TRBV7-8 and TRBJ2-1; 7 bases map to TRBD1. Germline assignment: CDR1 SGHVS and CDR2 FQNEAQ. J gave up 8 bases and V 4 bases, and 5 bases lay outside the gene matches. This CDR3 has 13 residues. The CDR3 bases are TGTGCCAGCAGCTCACAGGGGAGCGATGAGCAGTTCTTC. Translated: CASSSQGSDEQFF.

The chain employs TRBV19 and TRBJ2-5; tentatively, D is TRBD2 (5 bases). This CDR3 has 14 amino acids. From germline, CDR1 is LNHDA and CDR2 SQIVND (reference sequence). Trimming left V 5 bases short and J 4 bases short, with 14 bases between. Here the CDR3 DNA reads TGTGCCAGTAGTGCACCGGGAAAGAGAGAGACCCAGTACTTC. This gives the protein CASSAPGKRETQYF. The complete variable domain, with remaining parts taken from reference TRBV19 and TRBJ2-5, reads DGGITQSPKYLFRKEGQNVTLSCEQNLNHDAMYWYRQDPGQGLRLIYYSQIVNDFQKGDIAEGYSVSREKKESFPLTVTSAQKNPTAFYLCASSAPGKRETQYFGPGTRLLVL.

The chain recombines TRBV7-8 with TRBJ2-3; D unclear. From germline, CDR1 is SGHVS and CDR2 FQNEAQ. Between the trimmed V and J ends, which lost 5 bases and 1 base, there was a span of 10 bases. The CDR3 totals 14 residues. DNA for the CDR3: TGTGCCAGCAGCATCGATAGGGGCACAGATACGCAGTATTTT. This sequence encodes CASSIDRGTDTQYF. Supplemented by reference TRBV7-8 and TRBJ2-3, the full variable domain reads GAGVSQSPRYKVAKRGQDVALRCDPISGHVSLFWYQQALGQGPEFLTYFQNEAQLDKSGLPSDRFFAERPEGSVSTLKIQRTQQEDSAVYLCASSIDRGTDTQYFGPGTRLTVL.

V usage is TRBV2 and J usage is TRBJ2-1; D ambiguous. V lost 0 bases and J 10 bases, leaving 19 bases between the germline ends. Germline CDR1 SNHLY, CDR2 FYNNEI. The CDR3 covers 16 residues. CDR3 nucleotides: TGTGCCAGCAGTGAAGCGGGCGTCTTCGATCTTGGGGAGCAGTTCTTC. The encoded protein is CASSEAGVFDLGEQFF. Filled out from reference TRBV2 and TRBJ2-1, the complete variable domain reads EPEVTQTPSHQVTQMGQEVILRCVPISNHLYFYWYRQILGQKVEFLVSFYNNEISEKSEIFDDQFSVERPDGSNFTLKIRSTKLEDSAMYFCASSEAGVFDLGEQFFGPGTRLTVL.

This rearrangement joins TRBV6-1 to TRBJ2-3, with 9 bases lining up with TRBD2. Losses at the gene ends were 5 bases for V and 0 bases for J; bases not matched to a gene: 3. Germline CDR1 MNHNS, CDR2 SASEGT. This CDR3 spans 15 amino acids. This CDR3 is CASSRLADSTDTQYF. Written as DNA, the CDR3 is TGTGCCAGCAGTAGACTAGCGGATAGCACAGATACGCAGTATTTT.

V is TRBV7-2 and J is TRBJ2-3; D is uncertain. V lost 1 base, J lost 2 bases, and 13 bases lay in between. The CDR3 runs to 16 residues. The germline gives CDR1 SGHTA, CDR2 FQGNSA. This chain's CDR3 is CASSLVGTGPTDTQYF. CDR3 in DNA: TGTGCCAGCAGCTTAGTTGGCACCGGGCCCACAGATACGCAGTATTTT.

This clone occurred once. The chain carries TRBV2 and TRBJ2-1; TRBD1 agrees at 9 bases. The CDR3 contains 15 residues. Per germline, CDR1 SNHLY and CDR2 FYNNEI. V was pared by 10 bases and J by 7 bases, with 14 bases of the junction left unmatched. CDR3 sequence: CAILPVQGAGNEQFF. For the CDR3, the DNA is TGTGCCATCCTGCCGGTACAGGGGGCAGGAAATGAGCAGTTCTTC.

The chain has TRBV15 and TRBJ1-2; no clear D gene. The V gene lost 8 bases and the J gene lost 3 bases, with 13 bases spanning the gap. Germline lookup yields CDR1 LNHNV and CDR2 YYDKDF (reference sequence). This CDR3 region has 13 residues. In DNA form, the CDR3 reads TGTGCCACCGCTTCGAACTTCGACTATGGCTACACCTTC. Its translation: CATASNFDYGYTF. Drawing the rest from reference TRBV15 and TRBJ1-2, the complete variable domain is DAMVIQNPRYQVTQFGKPVTLSCSQTLNHNVMYWYQQKSSQAPKLLFHYYDKDFNNEADTPDNFQSRRPNTSFCFLDIRSPGLGDTAMYLCATASNFDYGYTFGSGTRLTVV.

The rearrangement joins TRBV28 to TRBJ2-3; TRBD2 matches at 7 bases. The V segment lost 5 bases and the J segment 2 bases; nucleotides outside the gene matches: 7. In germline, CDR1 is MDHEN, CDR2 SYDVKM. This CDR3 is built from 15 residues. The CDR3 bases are TGTGCCAGCAGTCCGGGACTAAGCCACACAGATACGCAGTATTTT. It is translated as CASSPGLSHTDTQYF.

The CDR3 nucleotides are TGTGCCAGCAGCTCCCGAGTGAACACTGAAGCTTTCTTT. Its protein product is CASSSRVNTEAFF. The V call is TRBV5-6, the J call TRBJ1-1; D is unresolved. This CDR3 comprises 13 residues. Germline CDR1 is SGHDT and CDR2 is YYEEEE. Deletions cut 3 bases from V and 0 bases from J, with 6 bases between.

This CDR3 is CASSSDRGRPYEQYF. The DNA for the CDR3 is TGTGCCAGCAGCTCAGATCGCGGGAGACCTTACGAGCAGTACTTC. J is TRBJ2-7 and V is TRBV7-2; 7 nucleotides align to TRBD2. The J segment lost 4 bases and the V segment lost 4 bases, leaving 10 bases of the junction unmatched. The CDR3 covers 15 residues. Per germline, CDR1 SGHTA and CDR2 FQGNSA.

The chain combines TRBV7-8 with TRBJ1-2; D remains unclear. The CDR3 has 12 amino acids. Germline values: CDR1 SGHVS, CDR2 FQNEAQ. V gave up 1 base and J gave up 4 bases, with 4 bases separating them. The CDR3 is CASSLGAYGYTF. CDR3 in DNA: TGTGCCAGCAGCTTAGGTGCCTATGGCTACACCTTC.

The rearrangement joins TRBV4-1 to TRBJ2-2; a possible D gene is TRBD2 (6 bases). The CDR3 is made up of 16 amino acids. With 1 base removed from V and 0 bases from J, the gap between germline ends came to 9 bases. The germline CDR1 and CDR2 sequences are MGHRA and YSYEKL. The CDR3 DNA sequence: TGCGCCAGCAGCCAAGTGCCTAGCGCGAACACCGGGGAGCTGTTTTTT. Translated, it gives CASSQVPSANTGELFF.

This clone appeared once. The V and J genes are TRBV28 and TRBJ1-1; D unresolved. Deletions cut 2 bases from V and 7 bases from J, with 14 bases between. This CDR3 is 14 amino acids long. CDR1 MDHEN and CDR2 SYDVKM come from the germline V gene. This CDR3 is CASSLGTLVSEAFF. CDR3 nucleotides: TGTGCCAGCAGTTTAGGCACACTGGTGAGTGAAGCTTTCTTT.

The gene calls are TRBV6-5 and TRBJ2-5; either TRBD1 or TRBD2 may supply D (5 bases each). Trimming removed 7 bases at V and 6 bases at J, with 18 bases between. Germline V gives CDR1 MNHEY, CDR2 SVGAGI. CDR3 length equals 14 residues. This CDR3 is CASNLAGFGQTQYF. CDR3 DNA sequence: TGTGCCAGCAACCTAGCAGGGTTCGGACAGACCCAGTACTTC.

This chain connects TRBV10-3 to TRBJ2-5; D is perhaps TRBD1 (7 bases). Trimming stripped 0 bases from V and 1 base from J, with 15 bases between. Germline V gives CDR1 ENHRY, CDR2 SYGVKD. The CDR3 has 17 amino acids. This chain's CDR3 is CAISESWGDRAQETQYF. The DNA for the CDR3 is TGTGCCATCAGTGAGTCCTGGGGGGACAGAGCCCAAGAGACCCAGTACTTC.

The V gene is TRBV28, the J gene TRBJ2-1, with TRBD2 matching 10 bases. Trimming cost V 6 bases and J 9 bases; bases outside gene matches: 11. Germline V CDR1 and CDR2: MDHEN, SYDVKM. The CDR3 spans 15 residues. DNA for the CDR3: TGTGCCAGCAGCCGGACCGGGACTAGCGTCACTGAGCAGTTCTTC. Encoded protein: CASSRTGTSVTEQFF.

The CDR3: CASSLLAASTDTQYF. Written as DNA, the CDR3 is TGTGCCAGCAGCCTACTAGCGGCTAGCACAGATACGCAGTATTTT. V usage is TRBV9 and J usage is TRBJ2-3, with 8 bases lining up with TRBD2. J was trimmed by 0 bases and V by 4 bases; bases with no gene match: 4. From germline, CDR1 is SGDLS and CDR2 YYNGEE. The CDR3 is 15 residues long.

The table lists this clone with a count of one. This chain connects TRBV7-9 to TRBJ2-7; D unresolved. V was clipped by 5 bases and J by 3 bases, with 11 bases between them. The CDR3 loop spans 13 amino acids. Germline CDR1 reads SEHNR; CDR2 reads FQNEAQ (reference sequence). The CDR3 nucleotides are TGTGCCAGCAGCCCAACGACAATCTACGAGCAGTACTTC. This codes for CASSPTTIYEQYF.

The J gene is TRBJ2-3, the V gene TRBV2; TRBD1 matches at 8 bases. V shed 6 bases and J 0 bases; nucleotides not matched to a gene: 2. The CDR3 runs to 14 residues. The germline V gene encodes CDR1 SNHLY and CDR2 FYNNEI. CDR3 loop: CASRTGVSTDTQYF. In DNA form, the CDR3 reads TGTGCCAGCAGGACAGGGGTCAGCACAGATACGCAGTATTTT.

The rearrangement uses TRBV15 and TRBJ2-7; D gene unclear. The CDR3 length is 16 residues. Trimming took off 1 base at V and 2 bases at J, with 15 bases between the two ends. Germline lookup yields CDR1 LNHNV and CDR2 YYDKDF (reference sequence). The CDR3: CATSRAPRHSAYEQYF. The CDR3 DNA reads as TGTGCCACCAGCAGAGCTCCCAGACATTCGGCCTACGAGCAGTACTTC.